One T cell receptor beta chain is described in this entry. It lacks a known antigen. Base qualities are not provided; no much larger clone lies one nucleotide away. The protocol used for the library was the immunoSEQ multiplex PCR assay. For the multiplex PCR, a mixture combining 60 forward primers for TCR Vbeta segments and 13 reverse primers for TCR Jbeta segments was used. Amplification of the CDR3 region of rearranged TCR beta genes was performed with a multiplex PCR assay on genomic DNA. The Illumina HiSeq System was used to sequence the amplified TCR beta libraries as 87-base-pair reads. As for the authors' bioinformatics: In a later analysis, 77 million or so unique TCR beta chains were counted across the 650 to 700 repertoires, and approximately 11 million of these chains were shared by at least two donors. To remove PCR and sequencing errors, raw reads were error-corrected and collapsed into unique sequences using a nearest-neighbor algorithm that merged closely related sequences. V, D and J gene segments were assigned by aligning CDR3 sequences to IMGT reference sequences. For a sequence to be retained, at least a six-nucleotide match to both a V gene segment and a J gene segment was required. Rearrangements were called productive when the CDR3 lacked stop codons and stayed in frame with V and J; all others were non-productive. CDR3 was defined according to IMGT convention as the region running from the second conserved V-encoded cysteine to the conserved J-encoded phenylalanine. In an earlier analysis of roughly 580 of the donors, sequences lacking an unambiguous match to a single V gene segment were excluded. An earlier analysis of fewer than 750 of the donors called V segments functional above 56.7% productive rearrangements and segregating when the between-donor standard deviation exceeded 5%. A statistical classification framework was built for diagnosing cytomegalovirus status from the catalog of TCR beta chain sequences. A later analysis assigned V and J genes by comparing TCR nucleotide sequences with IMGT/GENE-DB human TR gene sequences. The TCRdist pipeline was used in a later analysis to assign CDR3 sequences and most-parsimonious VDJ recombination scenarios. In a later analysis, each TCR beta chain was defined by its CDR3 amino acid sequence together with its V-gene family, and reads lacking a unique V-gene family were excluded. To address suspected cross-contamination and a sequencing artifact, a later analysis removed roughly 580 highly shared, low-generation-probability nucleotide sequences. In a later analysis, a clonal expansion index was calculated for each public chain from normalized within-repertoire ranks of inferred template counts. In a later analysis, generation probabilities were computed with a VDJ recombination model fitted to out-of-frame rearrangements, and the resulting probabilities were checked against IGoR. A later analysis scored TCR-TCR, TCR-HLA and TCR-CMV co-occurrence with hypergeometric tests, applying a repertoire-size bias correction to TCR pairs. In a later analysis, false discovery rates were estimated by permuting HLA or CMV assignments 20 times. In a later analysis, co-occurring TCRs were grouped using DBSCAN, and TCRdist sequence similarity was added for clustering within HLA-allele-positive subsets. Co-occurrence clustering excluded repertoires with fewer than 30,000 or more than 120,000 public chains, plus five with anomalous nucleotide sharing. Sourced from immuneACCESS, this table was stored by TCRdb with only in-frame sequences that have V and J called. A share of the clones is absent; for the studies checked, an unresolved V gene accounts for under half, and the remainder has no known explanation. D and trimming come from the DNA, and the V and J calls and clone size come from that table. Counted in this sample were 150,000 to 190,000 clones; approximately 80% of them appeared once. The top ten clonotypes cover under 8% of the sample.

The data belong to a study of cytomegalovirus exposure and HLA in healthy donors (dated by TCRdb to about 2017). Describing the broader study: According to an earlier analysis of 450 to 650 of the donors, 200 million or so T cells yielded 117 million unique TCR beta sequences and 276 Gb of sequence data. An early release covering 550 to 700 HLA-typed donors comprised about 300 gigabases of sequencing data and around 80 million unique TCR sequences. Of the 300 to 400 genotyped donors, about 84% fell in the genetic ancestry cluster associated with self-reported Caucasian donors. The study aimed to test whether signatures of past pathogen exposure could be identified by cataloging public T cell receptors. The T cell repertoires of 670 or so subjects were profiled by immunosequencing and related to cytomegalovirus serostatus. A separate validation cohort of more than 100 different subjects was used in addition to the approximately 700-subject first cohort. High-throughput TCR immunosequencing, statistical association of individual TCRs with disease status, and machine learning were combined to predict cytomegalovirus infection status. A later analysis re-examined previously published TCR beta repertoires from around 670 donors and added high-resolution HLA genotyping to investigate patterns of TCR occurrence. Rather than drawing on any new phenotypic data, the later analysis identified candidate immune exposures from TCR beta sequences and the way those sequences occurred across donors. An earlier analysis of about 600 of the donors used high-throughput TCR beta sequencing to judge whether each TCR beta V gene segment behaved as functional or pseudogenic. Donor age, sex, ethnicity and CMV serostatus were collected together with the repertoire data. In a later genetic analysis, genome-wide SNP genotypes for about 55% of the roughly 670 donors were used, and that subset was treated as a discovery cohort. Every discovery cohort repertoire had been produced on one sequencing platform. Both class I and class II loci were covered by HLA typing, at four-digit resolution. Typing coverage varied by locus: roughly 629-640 donors for A, B, C, DRB1 and DQB1; more than 500 for DQA1; over 600 for DPA1; under 490 for DPB1. Roughly 5 DR-DQ haplotypes were handled as single units for association and clustering because linkage in the cohort was strong. Among 350 to 400 genotyped donors of the cohort, an average of 235,054 unique TCR beta nucleotide sequences were sequenced per donor, roughly 18% of them non-productive. Summary of the overall study and its limitations: The classifier was reported to diagnose cytomegalovirus status with high specificity and sensitivity in both the original and validation cohorts. Linkage disequilibrium might explain the correlated functional status among segregating V segments, but an unknown experimental factor could not be excluded. CMV serostatus was the only immune exposure information available for the cohort. Because HLA typing was unavailable for some donors at each locus, only the typed subset was used in association tests. The authors suggested that the approach could potentially be generalized to other disease states and immunological phenotypes. A later analysis found that most CMV-associated TCR beta chains appeared HLA-restricted, with HLA associations seemingly driven largely by CMV exposure. Assigning TCR associations to individual alleles was difficult when HLA alleles, especially DR and DQ, strongly co-occurred. A cluster of highly shared sequence variants was judged likely to be a technical artifact of the sequencing pipeline. A later analysis found that HLA-associated TCR beta chains were more clonally expanded and had lower generation probabilities than equally common non-associated chains. A later genetic analysis reported fewer N-insertions in productive TCRs among donors in an Asian-associated ancestry cluster than the roughly 700-donor mean. Broadly in line with IMGT annotations, most TCR beta V segments showed up in productive rearrangements about 87% or about 30% of the time in an earlier analysis of 587 of the donors. In vitro tests confirmed that a few of the cytomegalovirus-associated TCR beta chains recognize cytomegalovirus antigens. V-gene and J-gene trimming of TCR beta chains was associated with a missense DCLRE1C variant in a later genetic analysis, and the association was replicated in an independent cohort. A later analysis reported that several top co-occurrence clusters appeared linked to parvovirus B19, influenza, CMV and Epstein-Barr virus. Sequencing depth was assumed to be roughly uniform across donors in the presence/absence analyses, though that assumption may not hold. In the study, 150 to 200 TCR beta chains were listed as associated with cytomegalovirus. A further reported finding was that TCR beta sequences accurately predicted the HLA-A and HLA-B alleles for most subjects in the first cohort. About 17 rarely observed V segments, including chromosome 9 orphons, were excluded from the earlier analysis of several hundred of the donors because counts were too low. A later analysis found that TCR association rates varied across HLA loci, with DRB1 alleles showing the most associated TCRs and HLA-C alleles the fewest. Specific HLA alleles were associated with roughly 16,000 TCR beta sequences at a false discovery rate of 0.05 in a later analysis. Only TCR beta chains were sequenced in this cohort, and the absence of alpha or paired-chain data limited detectable features. The 87-base-pair reads could not distinguish some IMGT-functional V segments, including TRBV6-2 and TRBV6-3, so those segments were excluded. While some public TCRs were present in many individuals, most TCR sequences turned up only very rarely across donors.

A distance of 10 bases separates the germline ends of V and J, which lose 1 base and 0 bases respectively. The germline V gene sets CDR1 to MNHNS and CDR2 to SASEGT. Counted from cysteine to phenylalanine, this CDR3 has 15 amino acids. Kept here is only the CDR3 DNA, which spans 45 bases and is read in frame from base 1. The cohort comprised approximately 700 healthy bone marrow donors. All cohort members were sampled while nominally healthy, although unrecorded immune exposures were likely present. The donor tested CMV seropositive and was one of the 289 seropositive cohort members. A peripheral blood sample was collected from each donor, and TCR beta sequencing was performed on peripheral blood mononuclear cells. Genomic DNA extraction from the blood cell samples was performed with the Qiagen DNeasy Blood Extraction Kit.

This clonotype was sampled from a woman between 50 and 59 years old in good health and CMV-seropositive. The chain couples TRBV6-1 to TRBJ2-7, with no D gene named confidently. The material sequenced was PBMCs. The CDR3 region has the sequence CASSEVRGRSYEQYF. In nucleotide form, the sequence is TGTGCCAGCAGTGAAGTTCGCGGTCGCTCCTACGAGCAGTACTTC.